The 16 T cell receptor beta chains below all came from one sample that was sequenced in a study of CD8+ T cells in alopecia areata (dated 2018 in TCRdb). The intended sense of this specimen's treatment or condition label: oral pan-JAK inhibitor, 5-10 mg twice daily. Libraries were prepared through the immunoSEQ multiplex PCR assay. RNA was extracted from all samples and reverse transcribed into cDNA, which served as template for TCR sequencing. TCRdb took this table from immuneACCESS and kept in-frame rearrangements with V and J called. Such tables lack part of the clones; where checked against another copy, unresolved V genes explain under half of the gap, and the rest is unexplained. The sample table lists 150,000 to 200,000 clones, about three fifths of them with a count of one. The top ten hold approximately 1.3% of the sample. Sequenced here: CD4+ T cells sorted from blood, sampled between weeks 49 and 50, from a patient treated with tofacitinib. These receptors all stem from a human donor with alopecia areata.

The rearrangement uses TRBV2 and TRBJ1-6, with D tentatively TRBD1 (5 bases). V dropped 4 bases and J dropped 9 bases, with 10 bases sitting between them. Germline CDR1 reads SNHLY; CDR2 reads FYNNEI. CDR3 length equals 13 residues. The CDR3 DNA is TGTGCCAGCAGTGGAGGGGAGCGTTCACCCCTCCACTTT. As protein: CASSGGERSPLHF.

The rearrangement uses TRBV29-1 and TRBJ1-2; no firm D call. Germline CDR1 reads SQVTM; CDR2 reads ANQGSEA. With 4 bases removed from V and 5 bases from J, the gap between germline ends came to 11 bases. The CDR3 is 12 amino acids. The CDR3 DNA reads as TGCAGCGTTGGAAACAGCACTTATGGCTACACCTTC. The encoded protein is CSVGNSTYGYTF.

This chain connects TRBV6-5 to TRBJ1-4; D is unresolved. V lost 4 bases and J 6 bases, leaving 9 bases between the germline ends. The CDR3 covers 13 residues. Germline CDR1 MNHEY, CDR2 SVGAGI. CDR3 in amino acids: CASSSNIDEKLFF. The CDR3 DNA follows: TGTGCCAGCAGTTCTAACATAGATGAAAAACTGTTTTTT.

The V call is TRBV18, the J call TRBJ2-3; the match to TRBD2 covers 8 bases. The CDR3 runs 15 residues. J was trimmed by 2 bases and V by 1 base; bases with no gene match: 2. Germline CDR1 reads KGHSH; CDR2 reads LQKENI. For the CDR3, the DNA is TGTGCCAGCTCACCACGTAGCGGGGCCACAGATACGCAGTATTTT. Its translation: CASSPRSGATDTQYF.

The chain is built from TRBV29-1 and TRBJ1-1; 10 bases match TRBD1. The CDR3 runs to 13 residues. V was clipped by 5 bases and J by 5 bases; unmatched bases: 5. The germline CDR1 and CDR2 sequences are SQVTM and ANQGSEA. The CDR3 DNA sequence: TGCAGCGTTTGGCGGACAGGGGGGACTGAAGCTTTCTTT. It encodes CSVWRTGGTEAFF.

This clone was seen a few times. The gene calls are TRBV6-4 and TRBJ1-2; 9 bases map to TRBD1. This CDR3 region has 15 residues. Unmatched junction bases numbered 9, after V lost 5 bases and J lost 5 bases. Germline-derived CDR1 and CDR2 are MRHNA and SNTAGT. The CDR3 DNA follows: TGTGCCAGCAGTCCCCAGGGACAGGGAGGATATGGCTACACCTTC. Its protein is CASSPQGQGGYGYTF.

The V call is TRBV5-6, the J call TRBJ2-3; 9 bases agree with TRBD2. Germline V gene data show CDR1 as SGHDT and CDR2 as YYEEEE. The CDR3 is 16 amino acids. With 4 bases clipped from V and 1 base from J, the junction kept 7 bases outside the gene matches. The CDR3 protein is CASSPPSGIRTDTQYF. CDR3 nucleotide sequence: TGTGCCAGCAGCCCCCCTAGCGGGATCCGCACAGATACGCAGTATTTT.

The CDR3 reads CASSLPTSGGPWGQYF. The CDR3 DNA follows: TGCGCCAGCAGCCTGCCGACTAGCGGGGGGCCTTGGGGGCAGTATTTT. J is TRBJ2-3 and V is TRBV5-1, with 13 bases that match TRBD2. With V trimmed by 4 bases and J by 11 bases, 13 bases remained unmatched. The germline gives CDR1 SGHRS, CDR2 YFSETQ. The CDR3 sequence is 16 residues long.

In DNA, the CDR3 is TGTGCCAGCAGCCAAGCAGACGAGCAGTACTTC. Protein: CASSQADEQYF. The chain combines TRBV14 with TRBJ2-7; D unresolved. V was clipped by 1 base and J by 5 bases, with 3 bases between them. Germline CDR1 is SGHDN and CDR2 is FVKESK. The CDR3 consists of 11 residues.

The genes are TRBV4-3 and TRBJ2-4, with D possibly matching TRBD1 (5 bases). Germline V CDR1 and CDR2: LGHNA, YSLEER. V was cut by 0 bases and J by 5 bases, with 8 bases left in between. The CDR3 has 14 residues. The CDR3, as DNA: TGCGCCAGCAGCCAAGATCAGGGCCAAAACATTCAGTACTTC. Protein sequence: CASSQDQGQNIQYF.

The chain links TRBV10-3 to TRBJ1-5; D remains unclear. V lost 7 bases, J lost 5 bases, and 15 bases lay in between. CDR3 length equals 14 residues. Germline lookup yields CDR1 ENHRY and CDR2 SYGVKD. The chain's CDR3 is CAIKASGNYQPQHF. DNA of the CDR3: TGTGCCATCAAGGCAAGCGGCAATTATCAGCCCCAGCATTTT.

This rearrangement joins TRBV30 to TRBJ1-6, with D perhaps TRBD1 (5 bases). Trimming cost V 8 bases and J 6 bases, with 14 bases left between them. Per the germline V gene, CDR1 is GTSNPN and CDR2 is SVGIG (reference sequence). This CDR3 spans 13 amino acids. The CDR3 reads CAQSSTVNSPLHF. DNA of the CDR3: TGTGCCCAGTCCTCGACAGTTAATTCACCCCTCCACTTT.

The chain employs TRBV10-3 and TRBJ2-1; 8 bases line up with TRBD1. This CDR3 is 16 amino acids long. With 3 bases clipped from V and 12 bases from J, the junction kept 16 bases outside the gene matches. Germline CDR1 and CDR2: ENHRY and SYGVKD. The CDR3 sequence: CAISETTGAGGIGQFF. DNA of the CDR3: TGTGCCATCAGTGAAACGACAGGGGCCGGCGGAATAGGGCAGTTCTTC.

V and J are TRBV4-1 and TRBJ2-3; D gene unclear. The germline CDR1 and CDR2 sequences are MGHRA and YSYEKL. V was shortened by 1 base and J by 0 bases, with 11 bases between the two germline ends. This CDR3 is 16 amino acids long. The CDR3 DNA follows: TGCGCCAGCAGCCAAGGCATAGCATCTAGCACAGATACGCAGTATTTT. Its translation is CASSQGIASSTDTQYF.

This clone was seen once. The genes are TRBV9 and TRBJ2-7; no clear D gene. Germline assignment: CDR1 SGDLS and CDR2 YYNGEE. There are 13 residues in the CDR3. Trimming left V 0 bases short and J 6 bases short, with 10 bases between. In DNA form, the CDR3 reads TGTGCCAGCAGCGTAGAGAGCGTTGGCGAGCAGTACTTC. This gives the protein CASSVESVGEQYF.

The V gene is TRBV30, the J gene TRBJ1-6; 10 bases fit TRBD1. CDR1 is GTSNPN and CDR2 is SVGIG in the germline V gene (reference sequence). The CDR3 is 16 residues long. J lost 9 bases, V lost 0 bases, and 8 bases had no gene match. DNA for the CDR3: TGTGCCTGGAGTGTTCCGCGACAGGGGGCTAGTTCACCCCTCCACTTT. Translating gives CAWSVPRQGASSPLHF.